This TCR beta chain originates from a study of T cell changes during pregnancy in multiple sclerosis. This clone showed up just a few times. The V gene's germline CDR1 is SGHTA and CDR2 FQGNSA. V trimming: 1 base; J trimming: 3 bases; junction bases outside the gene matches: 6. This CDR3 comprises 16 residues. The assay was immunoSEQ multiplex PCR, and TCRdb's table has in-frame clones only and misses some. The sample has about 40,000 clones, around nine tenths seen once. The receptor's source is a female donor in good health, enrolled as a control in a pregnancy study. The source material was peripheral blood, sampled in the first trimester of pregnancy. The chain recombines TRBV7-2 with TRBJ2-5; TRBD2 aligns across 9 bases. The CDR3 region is CASSLGAGGRKETQYF. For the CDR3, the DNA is TGTGCCAGCAGCTTAGGGGCGGGGGGGCGGAAAGAGACCCAGTACTTC.